Listed below are T cell receptor beta chains from one sample, sequenced in a study of blood T cells in healthy people across ages. From the 5' RACE reads, TCRdb called clonotypes with MiXCR, one entry per CDR3 protein. The sample yields about 930,000 distinct CDR3 sequences, 29% seen once. This sample was also put to use in a study of T cells of mothers and their children.

The sample taken for sequencing was blood. The receptors originated from a woman aged 40-49 years in good health. Each CDR3 is given with its conserved first and last residue. D genes are given only for firm matches. Size is omitted from some rows. Given values are once, few, many or a class for expanded clones.

>NA|TRBJ1-2|TRBV20-1|TRBD1
CSAIRQGQGGGYTF
TGCAGTGCCATAAGACAGGGACAAGGTGGTGGCTACACCTTC
>few|TRBJ1-5|TRBV24-1|NA
CATSDRSGVQPQHF
TGTGCCACCAGTGATCGTTCGGGGGTTCAGCCCCAGCATTTT
>NA|TRBJ2-7|TRBV9|NA
CTSSVDSNYEQYF
TGTACCAGCAGCGTAGACAGTAACTACGAGCAGTACTTC
>few|TRBJ1-5|TRBV4-3|TRBD1
CASSQEPGQGGQPQHF
TGCGCCAGCAGCCAAGAACCGGGACAGGGAGGTCAGCCCCAGCATTTT
>many|TRBJ2-7|TRBV7-9|NA
CASSLQGSEQYF
TGTGCCAGCAGCTTACAGGGAAGCGAGCAGTACTTC
>few|TRBJ2-1|TRBV21-1|NA
CASSKGQVISSYNEQFF
TGTGCCAGCAGCAAAGGACAGGTTATAAGCTCCTACAATGAGCAGTTCTTC
>few|TRBJ2-5|TRBV7-2|NA
CASSLAVGTIRETQYF
TGTGCCAGCAGCTTGGCCGTCGGGACCATACGTGAGACCCAGTACTTC
>NA|TRBJ2-7|TRBV28|NA
CASSSGILYEQYF
TGTGCCAGCAGTTCCGGGATCCTGTACGAGCAGTACTTC
>few|TRBJ2-1|TRBV20-1|NA
CSARDSGQQFF
TGCAGTGCTAGAGATAGTGGGCAGCAGTTCTTC
>many|TRBJ2-1|TRBV7-3|NA
CASSFTGNEQFF
TGTGCCAGCAGCTTTACGGGGAATGAGCAGTTCTTC
>NA|TRBJ2-7|TRBV13|TRBD2
CASSLRTSGVEQYF
TGTGCCAGCAGCCTACGGACTAGCGGGGTAGAGCAGTACTTC
>many|TRBJ2-7|TRBV10-3|NA
CAIRGPLDEQYF
TGTGCCATCAGAGGGCCTCTCGACGAGCAGTACTTC
>NA|TRBJ2-1|TRBV12-3/TRBV12-4|TRBD2
CASSFVAGGNNEQFF
TGTGCCAGCAGTTTTGTAGCGGGGGGGAACAATGAGCAGTTCTTC
>NA|TRBJ1-4|TRBV12-3/TRBV12-4|NA
CASMGNTNEKLFF
TGTGCCAGCATGGGGAATACTAATGAAAAACTGTTTTTT
>many|TRBJ2-4|TRBV29-1|TRBD1
CSVAGTGGGNIQYF
TGCAGCGTCGCCGGGACAGGGGGAGGAAACATTCAGTACTTC
>few|TRBJ2-3|TRBV20-1|TRBD2
CSARGGTSGGAGTQYF
TGCAGTGCCAGGGGAGGGACTAGCGGGGGGGCAGGAACGCAGTATTTT
>NA|TRBJ1-2|TRBV20-1|TRBD1
CSAPPGDRGGGYTF
TGCAGTGCACCGCCGGGGGACAGGGGGGGTGGCTACACCTTC
>few|TRBJ2-7|TRBV29-1|NA
CSVVYRDREQYF
TGCAGCGTTGTATATAGGGACCGCGAGCAGTACTTC